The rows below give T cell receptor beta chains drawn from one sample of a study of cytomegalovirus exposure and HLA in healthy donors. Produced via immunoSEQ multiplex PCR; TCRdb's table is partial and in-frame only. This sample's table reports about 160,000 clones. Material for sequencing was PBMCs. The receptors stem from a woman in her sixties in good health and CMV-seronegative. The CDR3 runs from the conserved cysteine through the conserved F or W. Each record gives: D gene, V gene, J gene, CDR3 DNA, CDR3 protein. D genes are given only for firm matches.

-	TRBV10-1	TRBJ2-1	TGCGCCAGCAGCCGGGACTCGAAAGGGAATGAGCAGTTCTTC	CASSRDSKGNEQFF
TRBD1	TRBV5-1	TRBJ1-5	TGCGCCAGCAGCTTGGCAGGGGGCGTAAGTCAGCCCCAGCATTTT	CASSLAGGVSQPQHF
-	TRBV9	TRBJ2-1	TGTGCCAGCAGCGCACCCAGACTAGGTGGCAACCACAATGAGCAGTTCTTC	CASSAPRLGGNHNEQFF
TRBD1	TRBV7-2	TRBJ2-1	TGTGCCAGCAGCTATGGACAGGGGCCGGAAAATGAGCAGTTCTTC	CASSYGQGPENEQFF
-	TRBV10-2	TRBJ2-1	TGCGCCAGCAGTATTGGGACTTCTTCGATCCGTAATGAGCAGTTCTTC	CASSIGTSSIRNEQFF
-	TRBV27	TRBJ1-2	TGTGCCAGCAGTGCTGAACTAGGACGGAGTGGCTACACCTTC	CASSAELGRSGYTF
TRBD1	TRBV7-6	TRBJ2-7	TGTGCCAGCAGCGTGGGACAGACCTACGAGCAGTACTTC	CASSVGQTYEQYF
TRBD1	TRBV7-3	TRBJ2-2	TGTGCCAGCAGCCCCAGGACAGGGAACACCGGGGAGCTGTTTTTT	CASSPRTGNTGELFF
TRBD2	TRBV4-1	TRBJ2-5	TGCGCCAGCAGCCATAGGGGACCCGGGGGGGAGACCCAGTACTTC	CASSHRGPGGETQYF
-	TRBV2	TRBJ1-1	TGTGCCAGCAGTGTAGGGGTGAACACTGAAGCTTTCTTT	CASSVGVNTEAFF
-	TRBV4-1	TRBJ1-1	TGCGCCAGCAGCCAGGGGCGACTAGGGCGCACTGAAGCTTTCTTT	CASSQGRLGRTEAFF
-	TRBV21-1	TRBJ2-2	TGTGCCACCACAACCGGGACAGGGAACACCGGGGAGCTGTTTTTT	CATTTGTGNTGELFF
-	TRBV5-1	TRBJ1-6	TGCGCCAGCCGTGGCAGTGATAATTCACCCCTCCACTTT	CASRGSDNSPLHF
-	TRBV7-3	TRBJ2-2	TGTGCCAGCAGTAGCGCGTCCTGGGGCGGGGAGCTGTTTTTT	CASSSASWGGELFF
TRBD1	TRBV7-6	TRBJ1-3	TGTGCCAGCAGCCTACAGGGGGCAGGTGGAAACACCATATATTTT	CASSLQGAGGNTIYF
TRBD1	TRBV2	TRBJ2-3	TGTGCCAGCAGTACGGACAGGGTGGGAGTCACAGATACGCAGTATTTT	CASSTDRVGVTDTQYF
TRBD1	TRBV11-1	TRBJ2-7	TGTGCCAGCAGCTTAGGGGACAGAAATTCCTACGAGCAGTACTTC	CASSLGDRNSYEQYF
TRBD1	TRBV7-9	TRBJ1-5	TGTGCCAGCAGCTTAGTAACAGGGGGCCGTGATCAGCCCCAGCATTTT	CASSLVTGGRDQPQHF
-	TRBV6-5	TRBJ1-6	TGTGTCAGCAGTTACGTCGCCAGGGGTGATTCACCCCTCCACTTT	CVSSYVARGDSPLHF
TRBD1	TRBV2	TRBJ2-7	TGTGCCAGCAGTGTGGGACAGGGCCTCCACGAGCAGTACTTC	CASSVGQGLHEQYF
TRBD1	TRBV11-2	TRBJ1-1	TGTGCCAGCAGCTCCCGGGACAGATTAATCACTGAAGCTTTCTTT	CASSSRDRLITEAFF
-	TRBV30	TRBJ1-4	TGTGCCCTGAAGTGGGACGGACTACCTGGAAAACTGTTTTTT	CALKWDGLPGKLFF
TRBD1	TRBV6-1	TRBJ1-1	TGTGCCAGCAGTAGACAGGGGCACACTGAAGCTTTCTTT	CASSRQGHTEAFF
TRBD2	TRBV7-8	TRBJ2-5	TGTGCCAGCAGGACTGCTAGCGGGGGACGGGAGACCCAGTACTTC	CASRTASGGRETQYF
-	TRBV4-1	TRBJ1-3	TGCGCCAGCAGCCAAGTGGGCAGTCGAAACACCATATATTTT	CASSQVGSRNTIYF
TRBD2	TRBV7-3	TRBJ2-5	TGTGCCAGCAGCTTGGGGACTAGCGGGCTTGAGACCCAGTACTTC	CASSLGTSGLETQYF
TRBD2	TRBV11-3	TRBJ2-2	TGTGCCAGCAGCCCTGGGACTAGCGGGAGTGTCTCCGGGGAGCTGTTTTTT	CASSPGTSGSVSGELFF